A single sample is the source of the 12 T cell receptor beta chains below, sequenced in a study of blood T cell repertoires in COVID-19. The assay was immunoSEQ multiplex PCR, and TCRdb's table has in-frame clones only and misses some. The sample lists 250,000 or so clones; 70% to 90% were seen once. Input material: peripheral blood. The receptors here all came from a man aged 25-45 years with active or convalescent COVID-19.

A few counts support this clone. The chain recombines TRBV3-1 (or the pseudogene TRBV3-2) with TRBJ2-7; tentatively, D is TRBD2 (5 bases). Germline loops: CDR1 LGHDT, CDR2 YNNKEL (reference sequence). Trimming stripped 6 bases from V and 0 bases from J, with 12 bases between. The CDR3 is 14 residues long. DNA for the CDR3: TGTGCCAGCAGTCTGTGGGAGAACTCCTACGAGCAGTACTTC. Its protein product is CASSLWENSYEQYF.

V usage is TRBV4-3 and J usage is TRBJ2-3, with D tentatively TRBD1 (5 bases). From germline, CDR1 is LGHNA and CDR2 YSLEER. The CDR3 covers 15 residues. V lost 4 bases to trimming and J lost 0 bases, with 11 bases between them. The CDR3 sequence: CASSRGHSSTDTQYF. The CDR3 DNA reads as TGCGCCAGCAGCCGGGGCCATTCTAGCACAGATACGCAGTATTTT.

The CDR3 DNA sequence: TGCGCCAGCAGCCAGGGAAACGAGCAGTACTTC. This codes for CASSQGNEQYF. The chain recombines TRBV10-1 with TRBJ2-7; D possibly corresponds to TRBD1 (5 bases). The CDR3 totals 11 residues. Germline lookup yields CDR1 WNHNN and CDR2 SYGVQD (reference sequence). Trimming pared 6 bases from V and 5 bases from J, leaving 8 bases between.

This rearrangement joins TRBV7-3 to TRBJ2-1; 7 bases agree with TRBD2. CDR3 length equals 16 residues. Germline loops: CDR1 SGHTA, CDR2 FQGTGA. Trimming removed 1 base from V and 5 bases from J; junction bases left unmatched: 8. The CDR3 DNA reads TGTGCCAGCAGCTTAAATCCCGGGGGGATAAACAATGAGCAGTTCTTC. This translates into CASSLNPGGINNEQFF.

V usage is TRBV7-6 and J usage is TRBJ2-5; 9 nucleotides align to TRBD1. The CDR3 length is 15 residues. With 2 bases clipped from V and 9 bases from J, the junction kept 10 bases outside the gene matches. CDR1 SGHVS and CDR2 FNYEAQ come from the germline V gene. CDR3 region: CASSLMTGDREPQYF. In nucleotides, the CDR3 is TGTGCCAGCAGCTTAATGACGGGGGACAGGGAGCCCCAGTACTTC.

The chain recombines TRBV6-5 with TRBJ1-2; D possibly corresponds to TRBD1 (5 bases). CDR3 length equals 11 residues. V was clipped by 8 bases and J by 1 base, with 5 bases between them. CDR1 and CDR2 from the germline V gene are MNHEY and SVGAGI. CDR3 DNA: TGTGCCAGCCAGGGTAACTATGGCTACACCTTC. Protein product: CASQGNYGYTF.

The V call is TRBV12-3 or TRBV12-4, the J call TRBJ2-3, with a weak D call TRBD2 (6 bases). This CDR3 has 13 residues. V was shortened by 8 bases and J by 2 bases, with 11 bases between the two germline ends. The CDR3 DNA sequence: TGTGCCAGCTTCGGGGGAGCCACAGATACGCAGTATTTT. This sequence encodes CASFGGATDTQYF.

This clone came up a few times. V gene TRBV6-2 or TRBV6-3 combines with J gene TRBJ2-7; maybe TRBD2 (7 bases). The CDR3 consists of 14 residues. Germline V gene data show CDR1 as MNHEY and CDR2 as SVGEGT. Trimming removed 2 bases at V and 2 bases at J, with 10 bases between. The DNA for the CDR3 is TGTGCCAGCAGTTACCGGCGGGGGCCCTACGAGCAGTACTTC. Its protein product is CASSYRRGPYEQYF.

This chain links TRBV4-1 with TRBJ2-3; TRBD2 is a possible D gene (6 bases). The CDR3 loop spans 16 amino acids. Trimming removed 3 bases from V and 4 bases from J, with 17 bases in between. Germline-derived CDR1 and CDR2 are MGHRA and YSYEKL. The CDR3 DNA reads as TGCGCCAGCAGCCAGACGGGGGACCCCGGTTCAGATACGCAGTATTTT. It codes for CASSQTGDPGSDTQYF.

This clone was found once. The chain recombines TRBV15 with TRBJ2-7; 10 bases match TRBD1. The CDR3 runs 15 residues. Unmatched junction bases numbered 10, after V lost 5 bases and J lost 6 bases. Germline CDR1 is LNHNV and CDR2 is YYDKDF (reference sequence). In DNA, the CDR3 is TGTGCCACCAGCGGCCGGGACAGGGGCCCTCTCGAGCAGTACTTC. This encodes CATSGRDRGPLEQYF.

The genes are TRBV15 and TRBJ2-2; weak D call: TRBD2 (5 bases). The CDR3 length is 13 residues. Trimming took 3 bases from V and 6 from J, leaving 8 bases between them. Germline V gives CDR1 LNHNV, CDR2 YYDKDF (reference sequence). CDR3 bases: TGTGCCACCAGCAGGGGAGTGCCCGGGGAGCTGTTTTTT. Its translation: CATSRGVPGELFF.

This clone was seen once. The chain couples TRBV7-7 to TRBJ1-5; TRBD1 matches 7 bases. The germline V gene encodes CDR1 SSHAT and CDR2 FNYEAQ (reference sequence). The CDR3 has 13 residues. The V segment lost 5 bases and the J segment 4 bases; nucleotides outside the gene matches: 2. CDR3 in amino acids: CASSVDRNQPQHF. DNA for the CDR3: TGTGCCAGCAGCGTGGACAGGAATCAGCCCCAGCATTTT.